A selection of T cell receptor beta chains follows, all from one sample in a study of T cells in Graves' hyperthyroidism and ophthalmopathy. One entry per CDR3 protein results from TCRdb running MiXCR on the multiplex PCR reads. This table holds about 270,000 distinct CDR3 sequences, roughly 15% found once. The sequencing input was blood. These receptors originate from a woman in her forties or fifties with Graves' hyperthyroidism that later progressed to Graves' ophthalmopathy. The CDR3 runs from the conserved cysteine through the conserved F or W. The D gene is left open where the match is weak. The size field is filled for only some rows; it gives once, few, many or a size class.

>TRBV6-1|many|TRBJ2-5|TRBD1
TGTGCCAGCAGTGGACAGGGGGATACCCAGTACTTC
CASSGQGDTQYF
>TRBV5-1|many|TRBJ1-2|-
TGCGCCAGCAGCTTGGGATGGGGTGACGGCTACACCTTC
CASSLGWGDGYTF
>TRBV20-1|many|TRBJ2-7|TRBD2
TGCAGTGCTAGAGTTCATAGTAGCGGGAGGAGGGGGCAGTACTTC
CSARVHSSGRRGQYF
>TRBV6-2/TRBV6-3|-|TRBJ1-6|-
TGTGCCAGCAGTGGTTTACGACAACAGAATAATTCACCCCTCCACTTT
CASSGLRQQNNSPLHF
>TRBV28|-|TRBJ1-2|-
TGTGCCAGCAGTTTTGAAGGGGCGTACTATGGCTACACCTTC
CASSFEGAYYGYTF
>TRBV12-3/TRBV12-4|many|TRBJ2-7|-
TGTGCCAGCAGTTTTGACCTTGGACATGCCTACGAGCAGTACTTC
CASSFDLGHAYEQYF
>TRBV7-6|many|TRBJ1-6|-
TGTGCCAGCAGCTACGGGCAGCCTAATAATTCACCCCTCCACTTT
CASSYGQPNNSPLHF
>TRBV20-1|many|TRBJ2-7|-
TGCAGTGCACCCAATGTGAGGAGAGGGTACGAGCAGTACTTC
CSAPNVRRGYEQYF
>TRBV5-1|-|TRBJ2-7|-
TGCGCCAGCAGCTCAACTAGGCCGGGGGAGCAGTACTTC
CASSSTRPGEQYF
>TRBV28|many|TRBJ1-1|-
TGTGCCAGCAGTTTACCGGACACTGAAGCTTTCTTT
CASSLPDTEAFF
>TRBV25-1|-|TRBJ2-7|TRBD1
TGTGCCAGCAGTAGCCGGGACAGGCGGGGTTACGAGCAGTACTTC
CASSSRDRRGYEQYF
>TRBV5-1|-|TRBJ2-5|TRBD2
TGCGCCAGCAGCGGGGGACTAGCGGGAATACTCGAGACCCAGTACTTC
CASSGGLAGILETQYF
>TRBV9|-|TRBJ1-1|-
TGTGCCAGCAGCGAGACCCCGGGCAGGGTCACTGAAGCTTTCTTT
CASSETPGRVTEAFF
>TRBV11-1|-|TRBJ2-1|TRBD2
TGTGCCAGCAGCTCAATAGCGGGAGTTGCCTACAATGAGCAGTTCTTC
CASSSIAGVAYNEQFF
>TRBV28|-|TRBJ1-1|TRBD1
TGTGCCAGCAGGGACAGGGGATATACGAACACTGAAGCTTTCTTT
CASRDRGYTNTEAFF
>TRBV6-1|few|TRBJ2-3|-
TGTGCCAGCCGACCCTATGGAGGAACAGATACGCAGTATTTT
CASRPYGGTDTQYF
>TRBV6-1|few|TRBJ2-7|-
TGTGCCAGCAGCCCCTTGGGCCTAGGGTACGAGCAGTACTTC
CASSPLGLGYEQYF
>TRBV25-1|many|TRBJ2-5|TRBD2
TGTGCCAGCAGTGAATTGACTAGCGGGAGGAGGGGGGAGACCCAGTACTTC
CASSELTSGRRGETQYF
>TRBV27|many|TRBJ1-1|-
TGTGCCAGCAGTTTAAAGGGGCAGGGGAACACTGAAGCTTTCTTT
CASSLKGQGNTEAFF
>TRBV5-1|few|TRBJ1-4|TRBD1
TGCGCCAGCAGCTTGACCGGGACAGGGAAACTAAATGAAAAACTGTTTTTT
CASSLTGTGKLNEKLFF
>TRBV10-3|many|TRBJ2-3|-
TGTGCCATCAGTATGCGGGACAGAAGCCTCACAGATACGCAGTATTTT
CAISMRDRSLTDTQYF
>TRBV20-1|many|TRBJ1-6|-
TGCAGTGCTCCCCCCCAGGGCATGGGGTCACCCCTCCACTTT
CSAPPQGMGSPLHF
>TRBV7-9|many|TRBJ2-3|TRBD2
TGTGCCAGCAGCTTAGCTTCAGCGGGAGCACCAGATACGCAGTATTTT
CASSLASAGAPDTQYF
>TRBV15|few|TRBJ1-2|TRBD1
TGTGCCACCAGCAGAGAGGGGGGGACAGGGGGCTTCTATGGCTACACCTTC
CATSREGGTGGFYGYTF
>TRBV5-1|many|TRBJ2-7|TRBD1
TGCGCCAGCAGCTTGCCCCGACAGGGGACCTACGAGCAGTACTTC
CASSLPRQGTYEQYF
>TRBV14|few|TRBJ2-1|TRBD2
TGTGCCAGCATCCTTCTAGCGGGAGGGCCGTATGAGCAGTTCTTC
CASILLAGGPYEQFF
>TRBV12-3/TRBV12-4|many|TRBJ2-2|-
TGTGCCAGCAGTTTAAGTGGGCTAGAGTACACCGGGGAGCTGTTTTTT
CASSLSGLEYTGELFF
>TRBV4-1|few|TRBJ2-3|-
TGCGCCAGCAGCCAAAGATGGGCGGGCGGGCGGTTGGCAGATACGCAGTATTTT
CASSQRWAGGRLADTQYF
>TRBV11-2|many|TRBJ2-5|-
TGTGCCAGCAGCTTAGGGGGAGACTTCCAAGAGACCCAGTACTTC
CASSLGGDFQETQYF
>TRBV9|-|TRBJ2-1|-
TGTGCCAGCAGCGTAGGTGGCCTCTGCAATGAGCAGTTCTTC
CASSVGGLCNEQFF
>TRBV6-2/TRBV6-3|many|TRBJ2-5|TRBD2
TGTGCCAGCAGTTACGGATTCGGGAGGGAAGAGACCCAGTACTTC
CASSYGFGREETQYF
>TRBV18|many|TRBJ1-1|-
TGTGCCAGCTCACCGGTACAGGGAGGAGGTAACACTGAAGCTTTCTTT
CASSPVQGGGNTEAFF
>TRBV27|few|TRBJ2-1|TRBD1
TGTGCCAGCAGGATTCGGGACAGGGGGCTTGAGCAGTTCTTC
CASRIRDRGLEQFF
>TRBV2|few|TRBJ2-7|-
TGTGCCAGCAGTGTGACTGAAGCCTACGAGCAGTACTTC
CASSVTEAYEQYF
>TRBV18|many|TRBJ1-2|TRBD1
TGTGCCAGCTCACCACCGGGACAGGGAGCCTATGGCTACACCTTC
CASSPPGQGAYGYTF
>TRBV27|many|TRBJ1-5|-
TGTGCCAGCAGTTTTGAGGGCCTGAGCAATCAGCCCCAGCATTTT
CASSFEGLSNQPQHF
>TRBV2|many|TRBJ2-5|TRBD2
TGTGCCAGCAGTGAAGGACGCCGGGGGGGGGAGACCCAGTACTTC
CASSEGRRGGETQYF
>TRBV12-3/TRBV12-4|many|TRBJ2-2|TRBD1
TGTGCCAGCAGTGACAGGGGGGTCAACACCGGGGAGCTGTTTTTT
CASSDRGVNTGELFF
>TRBV20-1|-|TRBJ2-2|-
TGCAGTGCTAAACCGGGACCGTCAAACACCGGGGAGCTGTTTTTT
CSAKPGPSNTGELFF
>TRBV6-2/TRBV6-3|-|TRBJ2-1|-
TGTGCCAGCAGTTACTCGACGCCTCTCGGGACTCTTATTGAGCAGTTCTTC
CASSYSTPLGTLIEQFF
>TRBV5-1|few|TRBJ1-2|-
TGCGCCAGCAGCTTGGAACCAGGGCCGGTCTATGGCTACACCTTC
CASSLEPGPVYGYTF
>TRBV20-1|many|TRBJ2-5|-
TGCAGTGTCGGCTCCCGGGAGACCCAGTACTTC
CSVGSRETQYF
>TRBV2|many|TRBJ1-5|TRBD1
TGTGCCAGCAGAGGAGACAGGGGTGGAGGTCAGCCCCAGCATTTT
CASRGDRGGGQPQHF
>TRBV7-9|-|TRBJ2-6|-
TGTGCCAGCAGCCTCGGGCCGGGTTACTCTGGGGCCAACGTCCTGACTTTC
CASSLGPGYSGANVLTF
>TRBV28|-|TRBJ1-4|-
TGTGCCAGCAGTTCTAAATACCCAGGGGTCCCGCTTGGGAAACTGTTTTTT
CASSSKYPGVPLGKLFF
>TRBV6-1|-|TRBJ1-3|-
TGTGCCAGCAGCGACGACTCGTATCACAGGGTCTTTTCCAGAAACACCATATATTTT
CASSDDSYHRVFSRNTIYF
>TRBV18|-|TRBJ1-2|-
TGTGCCAGCTCACCACCAAATAGGGAAGGCTACACCTTC
CASSPPNREGYTF
>TRBV6-2/TRBV6-3|-|TRBJ2-7|-
TGTGCCAGCAGTTACTCGGCCGGGACCTACGAGCAGTACTTC
CASSYSAGTYEQYF
>TRBV19|few|TRBJ1-5|TRBD1
TGTGCCAGTACCTCACCGCCGACAGGGAATCAGCCCCAGCATTTT
CASTSPPTGNQPQHF
>TRBV6-1|few|TRBJ1-5|TRBD1
TGTGCCAGCAGCACAGGGGTTCAGCCCCAGCATTTT
CASSTGVQPQHF
>TRBV3-1|many|TRBJ1-1|-
TGTGCCAGCAGCCCCATGGGAGGGAGTACTGAAGCTTTCTTT
CASSPMGGSTEAFF
>TRBV29-1|few|TRBJ2-7|-
TGCAGCGTTGTAGCGCCCTACGAGCAGTACTTC
CSVVAPYEQYF